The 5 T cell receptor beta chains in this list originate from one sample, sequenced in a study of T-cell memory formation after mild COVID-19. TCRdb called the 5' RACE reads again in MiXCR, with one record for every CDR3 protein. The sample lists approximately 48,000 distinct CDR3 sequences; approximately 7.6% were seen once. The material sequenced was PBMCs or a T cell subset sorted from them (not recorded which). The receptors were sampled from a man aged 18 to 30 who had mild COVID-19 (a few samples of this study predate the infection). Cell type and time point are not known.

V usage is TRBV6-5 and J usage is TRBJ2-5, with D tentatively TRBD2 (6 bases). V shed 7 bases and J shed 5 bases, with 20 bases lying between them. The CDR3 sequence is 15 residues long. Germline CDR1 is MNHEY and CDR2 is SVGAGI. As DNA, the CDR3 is TGTGCCAGCACCCACTTCGGCGGGGCGGGCGAGACCCAGTACTTC. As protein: CASTHFGGAGETQYF.

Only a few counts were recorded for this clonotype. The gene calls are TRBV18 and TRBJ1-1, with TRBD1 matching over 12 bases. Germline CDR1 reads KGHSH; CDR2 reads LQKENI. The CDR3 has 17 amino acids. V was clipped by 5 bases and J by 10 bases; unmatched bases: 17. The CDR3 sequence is CASSTPGQGATADGAFF. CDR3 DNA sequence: TGTGCCAGCTCAACTCCGGGACAGGGGGCTACTGCGGATGGAGCTTTCTTT.

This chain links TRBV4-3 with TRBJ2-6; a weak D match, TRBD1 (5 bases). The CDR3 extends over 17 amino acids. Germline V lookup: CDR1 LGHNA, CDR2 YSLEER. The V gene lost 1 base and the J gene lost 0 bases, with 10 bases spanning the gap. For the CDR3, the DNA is TGCGCCAGCAGCCAAGGTCCAGGGCACTCTGGGGCCAACGTCCTGACTTTC. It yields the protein CASSQGPGHSGANVLTF.

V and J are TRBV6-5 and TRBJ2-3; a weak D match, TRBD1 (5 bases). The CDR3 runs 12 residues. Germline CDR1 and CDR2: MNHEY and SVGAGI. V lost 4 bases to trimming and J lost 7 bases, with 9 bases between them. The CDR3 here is CASSSQGNTQYF. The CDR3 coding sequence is TGTGCCAGCAGTTCTCAGGGAAATACGCAGTATTTT.

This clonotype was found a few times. The CDR3 protein is CASTGTTNTGELFF. The CDR3 DNA is TGTGCCAGCACCGGGACTACGAACACCGGGGAGCTGTTTTTT. The rearrangement links TRBV7-8 to TRBJ2-2, with 7 bases that match TRBD2. This CDR3 has 14 amino acids. The V segment lost 7 bases and the J segment 0 bases; nucleotides outside the gene matches: 2. Germline values: CDR1 SGHVS, CDR2 FQNEAQ.